The present TCR beta chain was sequenced within a study of naive and memory T cell subsets. Study results and caveats: Activation and differentiation may alter RNA-based TCR counts.

The CDR3 sequence is 15 residues long. Germline V lookup: CDR1 DFQATT, CDR2 SNEGSKA (reference sequence). V lost 3 bases to trimming and J lost 7 bases, with 19 bases between them. Four subsets defined by CD45RA and CD27 were sorted after CD3, CD4, CD8 and live/dead staining. The beta constant-region primer was an equimolar mix of two oligonucleotides covering TRBC1 and TRBC2. Ligated cDNA was amplified by four rounds of PCR with nested alpha and beta constant-region primers and SP2. One entry per CDR3 protein results from TCRdb running MiXCR on the UMI-ligation and nested PCR reads. The data show 81,000 or so distinct CDR3 sequences, 7% to 7.5% seen once. Of note for this clonotype: As yet, its antigen is unknown.

The specimen was central memory CD4+ T cells from blood. The chain links TRBV20-1 to TRBJ2-1, with D maybe TRBD2 (5 bases). The TCR sequence derives from a human donor in good health. The CDR3 loop is CSASGSLAPSNEQFF. The CDR3 nucleotides are TGCAGTGCTAGCGGCTCGCTAGCTCCTAGTAATGAGCAGTTCTTC.